This record covers a single T cell receptor (beta chain). Its antigen is undetermined. TCRdb reprocessed the reads with MiXCR, giving one entry per CDR3 protein. The data show approximately 500,000 distinct CDR3 sequences, approximately 17% seen once. The data derive from a study of T cell repertoires in cytomegalovirus infection. Findings of the study overall: Adding up the frequency of public TCR beta families identified people who carried CMV plus the relevant HLA.

Germline V gives CDR1 SEHNR, CDR2 FQNEAQ (reference sequence). V lost 5 bases and J 6 bases, leaving 7 bases between the germline ends. This CDR3 region has 12 residues. The chain combines TRBV7-9 with TRBJ2-2; D remains unclear. The source of this sequence is a human donor in good health (CMV status not recorded). Some clones in this sample may be carry-over from other donors' samples. The source material was CD8+ T cells from PBMCs. CDR3 sequence: CASSHLPGELFF. The DNA for the CDR3 is TGTGCCAGCAGCCATCTTCCCGGGGAGCTGTTTTTT.